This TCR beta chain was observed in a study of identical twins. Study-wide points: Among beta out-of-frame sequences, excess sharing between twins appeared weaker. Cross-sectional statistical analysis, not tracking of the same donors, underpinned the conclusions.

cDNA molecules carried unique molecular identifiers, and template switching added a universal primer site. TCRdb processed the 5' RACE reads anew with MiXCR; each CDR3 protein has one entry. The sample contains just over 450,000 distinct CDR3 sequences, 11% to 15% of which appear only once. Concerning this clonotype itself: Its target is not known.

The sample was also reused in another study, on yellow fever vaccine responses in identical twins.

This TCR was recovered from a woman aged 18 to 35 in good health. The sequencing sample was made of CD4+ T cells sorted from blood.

The CDR3 is CASSLDWRGGLADTQYF. CDR3 bases: TGTGCCAGCAGTTTGGATTGGCGGGGGGGCCTGGCAGATACGCAGTATTTT. The chain joins TRBV12-3 or TRBV12-4 to TRBJ2-3; 9 nucleotides align to TRBD2. The CDR3 loop spans 17 amino acids. J was trimmed by 4 bases and V by 3 bases; bases with no gene match: 11.